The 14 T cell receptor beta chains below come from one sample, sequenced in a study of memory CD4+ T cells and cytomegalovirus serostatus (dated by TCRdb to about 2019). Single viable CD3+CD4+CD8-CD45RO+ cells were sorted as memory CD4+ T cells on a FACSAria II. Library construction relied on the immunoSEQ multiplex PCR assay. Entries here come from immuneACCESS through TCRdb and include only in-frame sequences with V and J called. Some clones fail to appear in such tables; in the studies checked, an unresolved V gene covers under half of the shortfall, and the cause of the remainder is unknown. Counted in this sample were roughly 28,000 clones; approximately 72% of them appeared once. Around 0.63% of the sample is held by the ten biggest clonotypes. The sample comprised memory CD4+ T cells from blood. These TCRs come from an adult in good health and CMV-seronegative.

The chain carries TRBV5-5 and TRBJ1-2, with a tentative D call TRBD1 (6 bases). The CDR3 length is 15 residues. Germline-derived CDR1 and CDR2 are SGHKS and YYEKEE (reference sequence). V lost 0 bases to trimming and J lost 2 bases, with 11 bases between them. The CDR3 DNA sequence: TGTGCCAGCAGCTTGGGGGGAACAGGGAACTATGGCTACACCTTC. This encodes CASSLGGTGNYGYTF.

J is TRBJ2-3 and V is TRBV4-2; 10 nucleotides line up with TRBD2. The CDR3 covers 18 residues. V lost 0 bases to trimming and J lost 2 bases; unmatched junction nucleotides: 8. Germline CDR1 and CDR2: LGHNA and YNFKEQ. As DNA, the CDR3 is TGTGCCAGCAGCCAAGATCAGGTAGCGGGGGGATTCACAGATACGCAGTATTTT. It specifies CASSQDQVAGGFTDTQYF.

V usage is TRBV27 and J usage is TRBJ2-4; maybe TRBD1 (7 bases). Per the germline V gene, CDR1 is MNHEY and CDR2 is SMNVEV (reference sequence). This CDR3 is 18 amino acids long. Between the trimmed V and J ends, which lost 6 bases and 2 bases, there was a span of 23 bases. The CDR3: CASRGGRQGFMPKNIQYF. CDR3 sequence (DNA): TGTGCCAGCAGAGGGGGGCGACAGGGTTTTATGCCCAAAAACATTCAGTACTTC.

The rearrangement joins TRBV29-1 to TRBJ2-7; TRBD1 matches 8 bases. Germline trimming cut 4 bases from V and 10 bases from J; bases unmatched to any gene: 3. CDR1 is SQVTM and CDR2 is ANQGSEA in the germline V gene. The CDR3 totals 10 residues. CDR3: CSVVGQGQYF. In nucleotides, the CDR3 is TGCAGCGTTGTTGGACAGGGTCAGTACTTC.

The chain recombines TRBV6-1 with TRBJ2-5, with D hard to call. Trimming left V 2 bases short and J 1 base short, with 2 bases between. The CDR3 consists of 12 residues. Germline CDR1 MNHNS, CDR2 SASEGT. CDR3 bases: TGTGCCAGCAGTGAATCCCAAGAGACCCAGTACTTC. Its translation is CASSESQETQYF.

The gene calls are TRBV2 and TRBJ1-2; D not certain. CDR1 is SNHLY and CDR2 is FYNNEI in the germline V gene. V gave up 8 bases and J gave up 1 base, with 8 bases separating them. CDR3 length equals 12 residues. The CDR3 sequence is CASDNSNYGYTF. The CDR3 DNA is TGTGCCAGCGACAACAGTAACTATGGCTACACCTTC.

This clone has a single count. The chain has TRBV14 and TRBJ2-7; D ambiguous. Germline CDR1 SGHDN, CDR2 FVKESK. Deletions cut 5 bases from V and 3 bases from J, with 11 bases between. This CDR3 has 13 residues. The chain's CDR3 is CASSSLLGYEQYF. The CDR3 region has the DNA TGTGCCAGCAGCAGCCTGCTCGGCTACGAGCAGTACTTC.

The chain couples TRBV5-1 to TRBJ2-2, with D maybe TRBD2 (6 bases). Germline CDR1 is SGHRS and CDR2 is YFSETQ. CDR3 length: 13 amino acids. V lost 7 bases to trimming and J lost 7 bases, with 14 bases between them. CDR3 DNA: TGCGCCAGCGGCGGGACTTATGGCGGGGAGCTGTTTTTT. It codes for CASGGTYGGELFF.

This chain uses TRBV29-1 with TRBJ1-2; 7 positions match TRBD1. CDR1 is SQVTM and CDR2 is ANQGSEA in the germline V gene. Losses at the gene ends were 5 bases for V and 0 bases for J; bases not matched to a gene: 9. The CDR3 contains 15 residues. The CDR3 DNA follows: TGCAGCGTTTGGACAGGAGATTTAGCTAACTATGGCTACACCTTC. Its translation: CSVWTGDLANYGYTF.

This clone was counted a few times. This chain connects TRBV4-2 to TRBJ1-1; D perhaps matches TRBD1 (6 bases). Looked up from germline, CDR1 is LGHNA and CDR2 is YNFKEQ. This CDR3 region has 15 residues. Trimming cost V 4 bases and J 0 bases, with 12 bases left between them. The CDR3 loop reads CASSPLGHLNTEAFF. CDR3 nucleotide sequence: TGTGCCAGCAGCCCTTTGGGACATTTGAACACTGAAGCTTTCTTT.

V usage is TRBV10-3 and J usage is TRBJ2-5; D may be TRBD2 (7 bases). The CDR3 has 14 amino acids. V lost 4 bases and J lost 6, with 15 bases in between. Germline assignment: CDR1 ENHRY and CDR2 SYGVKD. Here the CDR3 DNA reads TGTGCCATCAGTGGTGTCGGGGGGCTACAGACCCAGTACTTC. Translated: CAISGVGGLQTQYF.

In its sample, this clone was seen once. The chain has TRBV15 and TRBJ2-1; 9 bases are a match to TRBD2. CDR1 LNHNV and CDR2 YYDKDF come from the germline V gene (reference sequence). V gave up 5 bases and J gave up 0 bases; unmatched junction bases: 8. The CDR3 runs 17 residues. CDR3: CATSRALAGSSYNEQFF. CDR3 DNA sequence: TGTGCCACCAGCCGAGCTCTAGCGGGGAGCTCCTACAATGAGCAGTTCTTC.

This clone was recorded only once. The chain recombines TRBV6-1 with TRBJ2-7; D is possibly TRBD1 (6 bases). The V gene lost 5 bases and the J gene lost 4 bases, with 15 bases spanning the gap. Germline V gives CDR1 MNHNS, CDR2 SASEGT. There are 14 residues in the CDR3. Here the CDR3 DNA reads TGTGCCAGCAGTCCTCGGACAGATTATTACGAGCAGTACTTC. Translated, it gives CASSPRTDYYEQYF.

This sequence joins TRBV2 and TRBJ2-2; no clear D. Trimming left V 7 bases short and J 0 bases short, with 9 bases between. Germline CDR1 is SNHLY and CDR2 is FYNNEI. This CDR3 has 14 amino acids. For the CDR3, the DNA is TGTGCCAGCATATTCCTCTCGAACACCGGGGAGCTGTTTTTT. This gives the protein CASIFLSNTGELFF.